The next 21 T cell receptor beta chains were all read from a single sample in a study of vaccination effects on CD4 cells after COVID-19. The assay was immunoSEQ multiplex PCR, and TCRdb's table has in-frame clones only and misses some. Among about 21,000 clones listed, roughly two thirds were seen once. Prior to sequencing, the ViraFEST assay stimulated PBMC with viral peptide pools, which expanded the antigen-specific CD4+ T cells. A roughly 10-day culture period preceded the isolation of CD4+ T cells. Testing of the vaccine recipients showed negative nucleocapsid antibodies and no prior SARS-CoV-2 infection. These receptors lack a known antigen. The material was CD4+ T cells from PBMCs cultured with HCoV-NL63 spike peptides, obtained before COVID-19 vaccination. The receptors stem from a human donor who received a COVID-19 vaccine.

DNA for the CDR3: TGTGCCAGCAGCTTACATGGTTATGATTCACCCCTCCACTTT. Encoded protein: CASSLHGYDSPLHF. This chain links TRBV7-2 with TRBJ1-6; D gene unclear. Trimming removed 2 bases at V and 8 bases at J, with 10 bases between. The length of the CDR3 is 14 residues. The germline V gene has CDR1 SGHTA and CDR2 FQGNSA.

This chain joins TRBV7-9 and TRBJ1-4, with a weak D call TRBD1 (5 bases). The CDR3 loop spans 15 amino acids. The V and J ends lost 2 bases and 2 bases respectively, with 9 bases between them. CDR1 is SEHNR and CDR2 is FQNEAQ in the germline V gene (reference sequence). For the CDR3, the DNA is TGTGCCAGCAGCTTACACGGGGGGACTAATGAAAAACTGTTTTTT. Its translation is CASSLHGGTNEKLFF.

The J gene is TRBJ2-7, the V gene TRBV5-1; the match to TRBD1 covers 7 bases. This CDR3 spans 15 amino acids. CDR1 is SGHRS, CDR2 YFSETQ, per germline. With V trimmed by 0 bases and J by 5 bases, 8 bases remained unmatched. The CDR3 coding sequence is TGCGCCAGCAGCTTGGGAGACAGGGCATTCAACGAGCAGTACTTC. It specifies CASSLGDRAFNEQYF.

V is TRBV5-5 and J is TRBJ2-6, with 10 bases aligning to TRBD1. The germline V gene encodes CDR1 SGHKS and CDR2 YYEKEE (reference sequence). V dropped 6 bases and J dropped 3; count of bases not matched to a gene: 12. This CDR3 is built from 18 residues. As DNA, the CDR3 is TGTGCCAGCACCCTCTCCGGGACAGGGGCTGGTGGGGCCAACGTCCTGACTTTC. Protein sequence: CASTLSGTGAGGANVLTF.

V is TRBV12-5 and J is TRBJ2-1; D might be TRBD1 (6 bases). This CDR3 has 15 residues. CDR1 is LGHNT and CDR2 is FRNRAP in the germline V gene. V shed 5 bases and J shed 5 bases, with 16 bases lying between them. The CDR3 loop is CASGPPKDSHNEQFF. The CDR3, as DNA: TGTGCTAGTGGTCCCCCGAAGGACAGTCACAATGAGCAGTTCTTC.

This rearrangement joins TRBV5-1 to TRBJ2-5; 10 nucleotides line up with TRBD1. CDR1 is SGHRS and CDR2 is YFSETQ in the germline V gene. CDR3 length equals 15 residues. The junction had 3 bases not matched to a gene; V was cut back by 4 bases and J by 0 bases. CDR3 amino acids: CASSPGTGDQETQYF. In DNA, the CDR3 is TGCGCCAGCAGCCCTGGGACAGGGGACCAAGAGACCCAGTACTTC. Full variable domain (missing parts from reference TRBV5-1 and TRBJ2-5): KAGVTQTPRYLIKTRGQQVTLSCSPISGHRSVSWYQQTPGQGLQFLFEYFSETQRNKGNFPGRFSGRQFSNSRSEMNVSTLELGDSALYLCASSPGTGDQETQYFGPGTRLLVL.

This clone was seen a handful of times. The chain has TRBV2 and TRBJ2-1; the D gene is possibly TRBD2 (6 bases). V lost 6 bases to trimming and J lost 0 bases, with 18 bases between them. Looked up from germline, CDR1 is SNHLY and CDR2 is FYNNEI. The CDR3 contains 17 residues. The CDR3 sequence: CASRGGIAVSSYNEQFF. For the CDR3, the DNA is TGTGCCAGCAGGGGGGGAATAGCCGTCAGCTCCTACAATGAGCAGTTCTTC.

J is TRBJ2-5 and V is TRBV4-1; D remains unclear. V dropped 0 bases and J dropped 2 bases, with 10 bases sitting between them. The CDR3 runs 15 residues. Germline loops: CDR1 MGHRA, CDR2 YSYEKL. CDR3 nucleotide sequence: TGCGCCAGCAGCCAAGAAAGGGTAGCACAAGAGACCCAGTACTTC. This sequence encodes CASSQERVAQETQYF.

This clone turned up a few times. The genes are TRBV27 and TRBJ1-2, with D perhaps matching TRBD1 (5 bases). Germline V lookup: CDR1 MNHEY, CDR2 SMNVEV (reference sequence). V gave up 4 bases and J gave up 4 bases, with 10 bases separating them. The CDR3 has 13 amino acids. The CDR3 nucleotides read TGTGCCAGCAGTTCCAGGGTTGGCTATGGCTACACCTTC. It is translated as CASSSRVGYGYTF.

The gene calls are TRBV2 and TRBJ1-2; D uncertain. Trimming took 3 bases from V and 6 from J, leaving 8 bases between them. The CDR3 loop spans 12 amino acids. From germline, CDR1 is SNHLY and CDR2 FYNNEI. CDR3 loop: CASSESADGYTF. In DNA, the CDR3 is TGTGCCAGCAGTGAGTCCGCAGATGGCTACACCTTC.

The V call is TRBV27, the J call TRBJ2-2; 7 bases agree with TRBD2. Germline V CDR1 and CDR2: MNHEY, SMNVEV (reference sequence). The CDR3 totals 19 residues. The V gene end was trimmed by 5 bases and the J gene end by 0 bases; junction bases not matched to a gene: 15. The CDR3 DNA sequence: TGTGCCAGCAGTCAATTTCCCCCCACTAGCGCTTCGAACACCGGGGAGCTGTTTTTT. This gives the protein CASSQFPPTSASNTGELFF.

The CDR3 reads CATGGWNEQFF. The CDR3 nucleotides are TGTGCCACAGGGGGCTGGAATGAGCAGTTCTTC. The chain recombines TRBV6-5 with TRBJ2-1, with 8 bases matching TRBD1. V lost 10 bases and J lost 7; bases outside the gene matches: 3. The germline V gene encodes CDR1 MNHEY and CDR2 SVGAGI. CDR3 length equals 11 residues.

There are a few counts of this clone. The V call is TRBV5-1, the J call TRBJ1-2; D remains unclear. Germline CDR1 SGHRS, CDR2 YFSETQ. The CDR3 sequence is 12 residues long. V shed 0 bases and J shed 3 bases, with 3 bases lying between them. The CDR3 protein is CASSLGDYGYTF. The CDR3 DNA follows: TGCGCCAGCAGCTTGGGGGACTATGGCTACACCTTC.

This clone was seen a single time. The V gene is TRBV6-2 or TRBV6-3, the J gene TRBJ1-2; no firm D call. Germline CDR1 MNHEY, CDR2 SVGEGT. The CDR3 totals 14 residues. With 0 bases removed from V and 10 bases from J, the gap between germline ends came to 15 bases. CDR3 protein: CASSYSTVGRVYTF. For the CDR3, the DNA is TGTGCCAGCAGTTACTCAACAGTAGGGAGGGTCTACACCTTC.

In DNA, the CDR3 is TGTGCCAGCAGCGCCCGCCGGCGGGATAACGATGAGCAGTTCTTC. As protein: CASSARRRDNDEQFF. The chain carries TRBV9 and TRBJ2-1; D perhaps matches TRBD2 (6 bases). CDR1 and CDR2 from the germline V gene are SGDLS and YYNGEE. CDR3 length: 15 amino acids. V lost 3 bases, J lost 8 bases, and 18 bases lay in between.

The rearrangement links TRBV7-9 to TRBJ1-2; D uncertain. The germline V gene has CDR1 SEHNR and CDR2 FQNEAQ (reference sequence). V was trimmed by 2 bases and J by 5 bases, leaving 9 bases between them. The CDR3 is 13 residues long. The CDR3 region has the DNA TGTGCCAGCAGCTTATTTACGGAATATGGCTACACCTTC. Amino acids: CASSLFTEYGYTF.

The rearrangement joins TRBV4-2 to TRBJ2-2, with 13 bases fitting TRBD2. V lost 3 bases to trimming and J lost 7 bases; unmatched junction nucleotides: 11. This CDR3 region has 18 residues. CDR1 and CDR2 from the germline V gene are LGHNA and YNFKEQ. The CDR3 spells CASSHRLAGGFFDGELFF. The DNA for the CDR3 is TGTGCCAGCAGCCACCGACTAGCGGGAGGATTTTTTGACGGGGAGCTGTTTTTT.

The CDR3 sequence: CASSQDPFYGYTF. As DNA, the CDR3 is TGCGCCAGCAGCCAAGACCCATTCTATGGCTACACCTTC. This chain links TRBV4-3 with TRBJ1-2; D ambiguous. CDR1 and CDR2 from the germline V gene are LGHNA and YSLEER. The V gene lost 0 bases and the J gene lost 4 bases, with 6 bases spanning the gap. This CDR3 has 13 amino acids.

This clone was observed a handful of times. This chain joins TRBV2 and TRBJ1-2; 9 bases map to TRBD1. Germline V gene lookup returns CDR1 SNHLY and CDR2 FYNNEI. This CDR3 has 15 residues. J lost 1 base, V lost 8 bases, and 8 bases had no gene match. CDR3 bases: TGTGCCAGCGGGACAGGGCCGACCTATAACTATGGCTACACCTTC. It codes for CASGTGPTYNYGYTF.

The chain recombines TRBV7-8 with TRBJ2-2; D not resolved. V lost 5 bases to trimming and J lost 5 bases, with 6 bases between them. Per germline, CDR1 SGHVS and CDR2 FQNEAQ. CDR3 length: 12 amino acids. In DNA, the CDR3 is TGTGCCAGCAGCCTTCTTACCGGGGAGCTGTTTTTT. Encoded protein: CASSLLTGELFF.

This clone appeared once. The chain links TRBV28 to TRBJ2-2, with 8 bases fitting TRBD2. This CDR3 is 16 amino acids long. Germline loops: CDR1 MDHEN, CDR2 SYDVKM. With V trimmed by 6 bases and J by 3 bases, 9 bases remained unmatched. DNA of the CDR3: TGTGCCAGCAGAAGCGGGGGAACCTCGGACACCGGGGAGCTGTTTTTT. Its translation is CASRSGGTSDTGELFF.